This TCR beta chain was observed in a study of blood T cell repertoires in COVID-19 (dated by TCRdb to 2018 to 2020). A note on the overall study: The collaborator samples originated in the United States, Italy and Spain and spanned the acute and convalescent phases of COVID-19. Samples came from the ongoing ImmuneRACE study (first 160 participants) plus 1,254 subjects from 6 global collaborators. Where available, HLA class I and class II types were taken from metadata supplied by the sample provider and were not determined by assay-based typing. Sample metadata almost always included a de-identified subject ID, COVID-19 status, age in years and sex. The repertoires were released in a freely available public database meant as a resource for research on the immune response to SARS-CoV-2. The material from the prospective study consisted of cDNA or gDNA derived from T cells, B-cell-depleted T cells, or PBMCs. The dataset comprised deeply sampled blood TCRbeta repertoires from subjects exposed to, actively infected with, or recovered from COVID-19. On the study overall, not on this receptor specifically: The quantity of clinical and demographic metadata differed by source and by participant and was supplied without curation.

The CDR3 sequence holds 17 residues, the cysteine and phenylalanine included. The retained sequence is limited to the CDR3, 51 bases, with the frame set at the first base. V and J are trimmed by 2 bases and 4 bases, and the gene matches miss 6 bases of the junction. According to the germline V gene (reference sequence), CDR1 reads LGHDT and CDR2 reads YNNKEL. About this clone: The antigen it binds to is not known. No much larger clone is present one base from it, and per-base qualities are unavailable.

Enrolling through a virtual design, the prospective study's participants ranged in age from roughly 18 to 89 years and lived across 24 United States geographic areas. Cohort assignment in the prospective study relied on participant-reported clinical history from a screening survey and a study questionnaire. Each participant in the prospective study had whole blood, serum and a nasopharyngeal or oropharyngeal swab collected by mobile phlebotomists. Prospective study participants could optionally give additional blood draws and questionnaires over an approximately two-month period. Prospective study blood samples were shipped either frozen or at room temperature before DNA extraction. The immunoSEQ Assay, a bias-controlled multiplex PCR, was used to amplify TCRbeta CDR3 regions from genomic DNA. The authors' pipeline ran thus. Nucleated cell counts per sample were estimated from amplification of reference gene primers within the assay. Sequence reads were collapsed and filtered to measure the absolute abundance of every unique TCRbeta CDR3 rearrangement. For each sample, productive Simpson clonality was calculated by taking the square root of Simpson's diversity index across productive rearrangements. The source is immuneACCESS, and TCRdb retained only in-frame sequences with V and J called. Part of the clones is not carried over; for the studies checked, unresolved V genes explain less than half of this, and the remainder is unexplained. V and J calls and clone size follow that table, whereas D and trimming were derived from the DNA. The sample profile shows some 250,000 clones; just under 90% of them were found once. Almost 4% of the sample comes from the top ten.

This receptor was obtained from a woman aged 25 to 39 with acute COVID-19. Input material: PBMCs or T cells enriched from blood (not recorded which). The V and J segments used are TRBV3-1 (or the pseudogene TRBV3-2) and TRBJ1-5; the junction holds 12 bases that match TRBD1. The CDR3 here reads CASSQRGQGAINQPQHF. Read as DNA, the sequence is TGTGCCAGCAGCCAACGGGGACAGGGGGCGATTAATCAGCCCCAGCATTTT.